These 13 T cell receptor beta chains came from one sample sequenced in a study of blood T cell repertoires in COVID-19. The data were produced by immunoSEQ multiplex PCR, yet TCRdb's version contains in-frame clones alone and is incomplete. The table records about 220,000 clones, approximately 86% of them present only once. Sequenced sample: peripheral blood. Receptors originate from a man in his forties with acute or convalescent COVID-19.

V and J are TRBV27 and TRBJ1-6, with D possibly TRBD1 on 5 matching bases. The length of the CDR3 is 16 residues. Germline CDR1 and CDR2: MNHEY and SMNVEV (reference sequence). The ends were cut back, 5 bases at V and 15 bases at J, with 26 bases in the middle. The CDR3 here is CASSPPWGGEGPFLHF. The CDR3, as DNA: TGTGCCAGCAGTCCACCCTGGGGGGGAGAGGGTCCCTTCCTCCACTTT.

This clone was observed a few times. CDR3 sequence: CASRSSGGGWIAFF. The CDR3 DNA follows: TGTGCCAGCAGATCCTCAGGGGGCGGTTGGATAGCTTTCTTT. The chain employs TRBV6-5 and TRBJ1-1; 8 bases are a match to TRBD1. Germline V gene lookup returns CDR1 MNHEY and CDR2 SVGAGI. There are 14 residues in the CDR3. V was pared by 6 bases and J by 10 bases, with 13 bases of the junction left unmatched.

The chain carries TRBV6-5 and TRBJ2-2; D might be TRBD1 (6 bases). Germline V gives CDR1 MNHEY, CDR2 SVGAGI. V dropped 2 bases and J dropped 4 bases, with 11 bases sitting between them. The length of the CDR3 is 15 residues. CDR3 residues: CASSYDRPITGELFF. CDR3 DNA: TGTGCCAGCAGTTACGACAGGCCCATCACCGGGGAGCTGTTTTTT.

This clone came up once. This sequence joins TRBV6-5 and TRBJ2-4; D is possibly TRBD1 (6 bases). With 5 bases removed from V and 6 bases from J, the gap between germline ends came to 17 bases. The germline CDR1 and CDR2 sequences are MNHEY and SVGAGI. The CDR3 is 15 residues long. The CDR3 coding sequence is TGTGCCAGCAGTCTCCGGGACACATTATTAAACATTCAGTACTTC. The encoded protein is CASSLRDTLLNIQYF.

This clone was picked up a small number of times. CDR3 sequence reads: CASSLRTGDYEQYF. Here the CDR3 DNA reads TGTGCCAGCAGCCTACGGACAGGGGACTACGAGCAGTACTTC. The chain has TRBV21-1 and TRBJ2-7; the D call in the table, TRBD1, was not verified against the DNA. TRBV21-1 is a pseudogene. This CDR3 contains 14 residues.

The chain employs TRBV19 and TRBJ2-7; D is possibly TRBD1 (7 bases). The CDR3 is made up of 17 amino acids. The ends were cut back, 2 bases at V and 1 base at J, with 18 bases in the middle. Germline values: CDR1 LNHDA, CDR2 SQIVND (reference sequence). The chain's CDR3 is CASSIRQGGEGSYEQYF. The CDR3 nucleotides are TGTGCCAGTAGTATACGCCAGGGGGGAGAGGGGTCCTACGAGCAGTACTTC.

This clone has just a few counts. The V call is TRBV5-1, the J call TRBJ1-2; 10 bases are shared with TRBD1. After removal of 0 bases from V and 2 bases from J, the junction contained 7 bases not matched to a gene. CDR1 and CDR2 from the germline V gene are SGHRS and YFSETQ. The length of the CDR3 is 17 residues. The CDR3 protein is CASSLGDRGQTNYGYTF. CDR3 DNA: TGCGCCAGCAGCTTGGGTGACAGGGGGCAGACAAACTATGGCTACACCTTC. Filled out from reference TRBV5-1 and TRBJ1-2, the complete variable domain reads KAGVTQTPRYLIKTRGQQVTLSCSPISGHRSVSWYQQTPGQGLQFLFEYFSETQRNKGNFPGRFSGRQFSNSRSEMNVSTLELGDSALYLCASSLGDRGQTNYGYTFGSGTRLTVV.

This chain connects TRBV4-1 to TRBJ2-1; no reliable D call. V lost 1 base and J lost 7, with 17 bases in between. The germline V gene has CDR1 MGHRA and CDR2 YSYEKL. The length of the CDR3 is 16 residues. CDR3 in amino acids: CASSQGPGSALNEQFF. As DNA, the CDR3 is TGCGCCAGCAGCCAAGGTCCCGGTTCTGCCCTGAATGAGCAGTTCTTC.

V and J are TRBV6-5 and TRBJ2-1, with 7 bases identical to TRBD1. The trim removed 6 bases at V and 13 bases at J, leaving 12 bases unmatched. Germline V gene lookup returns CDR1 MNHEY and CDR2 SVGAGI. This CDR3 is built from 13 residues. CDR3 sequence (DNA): TGTGCCAGCAGCCACGACAGGGACCTCGTCCAGTTCTTC. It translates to CASSHDRDLVQFF.

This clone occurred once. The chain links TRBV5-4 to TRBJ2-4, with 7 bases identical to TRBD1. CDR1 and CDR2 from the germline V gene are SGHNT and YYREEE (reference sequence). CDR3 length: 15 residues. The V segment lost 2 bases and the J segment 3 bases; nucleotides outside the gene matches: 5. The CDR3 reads CASSLLGGVKNIQYF. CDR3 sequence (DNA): TGTGCCAGCAGCTTACTAGGGGGCGTCAAAAACATTCAGTACTTC.

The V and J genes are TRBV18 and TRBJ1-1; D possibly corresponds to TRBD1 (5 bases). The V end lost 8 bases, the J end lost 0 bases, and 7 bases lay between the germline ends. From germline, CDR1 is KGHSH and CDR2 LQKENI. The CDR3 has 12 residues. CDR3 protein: CASRTLNTEAFF. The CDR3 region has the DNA TGTGCCAGCCGGACATTGAACACTGAAGCTTTCTTT.

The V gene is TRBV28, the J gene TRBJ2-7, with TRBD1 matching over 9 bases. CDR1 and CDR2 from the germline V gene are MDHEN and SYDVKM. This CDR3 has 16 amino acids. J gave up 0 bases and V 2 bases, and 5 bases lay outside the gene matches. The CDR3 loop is CASSLAPGQGSYEQYF. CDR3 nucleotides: TGTGCCAGCAGTTTAGCGCCGGGACAGGGCTCCTACGAGCAGTACTTC.

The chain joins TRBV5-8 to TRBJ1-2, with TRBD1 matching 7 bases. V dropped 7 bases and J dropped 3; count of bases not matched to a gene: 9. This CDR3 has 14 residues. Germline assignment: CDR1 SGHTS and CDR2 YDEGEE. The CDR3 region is CASGVQGRHYGYTF. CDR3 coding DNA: TGTGCCAGCGGGGTACAGGGGCGACACTATGGCTACACCTTC.